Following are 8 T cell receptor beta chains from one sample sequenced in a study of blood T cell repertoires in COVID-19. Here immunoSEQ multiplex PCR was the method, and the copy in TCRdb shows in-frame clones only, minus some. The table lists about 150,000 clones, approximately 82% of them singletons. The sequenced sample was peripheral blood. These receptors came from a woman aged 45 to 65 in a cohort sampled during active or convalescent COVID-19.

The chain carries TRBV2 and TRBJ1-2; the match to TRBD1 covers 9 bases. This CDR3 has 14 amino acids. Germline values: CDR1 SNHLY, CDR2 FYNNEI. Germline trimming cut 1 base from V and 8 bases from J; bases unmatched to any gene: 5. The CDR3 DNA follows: TGTGCCAGCAGTGAAGGGGACAGGGCGGGGGGCTACACCTTC. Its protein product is CASSEGDRAGGYTF.

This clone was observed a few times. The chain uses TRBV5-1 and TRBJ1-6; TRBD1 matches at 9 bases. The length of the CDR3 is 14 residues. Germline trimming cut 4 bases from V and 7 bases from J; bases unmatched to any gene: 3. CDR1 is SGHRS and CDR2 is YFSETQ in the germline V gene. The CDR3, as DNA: TGCGCCAGCAGCCGGGACAGGGTAAATTCACCCCTCCACTTT. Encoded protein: CASSRDRVNSPLHF.

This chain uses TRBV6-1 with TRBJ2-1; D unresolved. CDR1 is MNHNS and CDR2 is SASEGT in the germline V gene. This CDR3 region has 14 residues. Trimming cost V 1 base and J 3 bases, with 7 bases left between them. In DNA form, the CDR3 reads TGTGCCAGCAGTGAAGGACTTAACTACAATGAGCAGTTCTTC. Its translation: CASSEGLNYNEQFF.

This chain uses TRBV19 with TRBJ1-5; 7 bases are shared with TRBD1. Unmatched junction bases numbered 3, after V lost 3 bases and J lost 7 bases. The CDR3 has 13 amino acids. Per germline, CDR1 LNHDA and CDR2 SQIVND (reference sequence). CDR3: CASSITGEQPQHF. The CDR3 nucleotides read TGTGCCAGTAGTATTACAGGGGAACAGCCCCAGCATTTT.

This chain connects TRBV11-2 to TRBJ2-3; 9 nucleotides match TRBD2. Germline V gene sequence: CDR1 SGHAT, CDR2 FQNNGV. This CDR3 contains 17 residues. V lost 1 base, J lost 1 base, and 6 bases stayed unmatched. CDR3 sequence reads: CASSLVPGLARTDTQYF. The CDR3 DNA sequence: TGTGCCAGCAGCTTAGTACCGGGACTAGCCCGCACAGATACGCAGTATTTT.

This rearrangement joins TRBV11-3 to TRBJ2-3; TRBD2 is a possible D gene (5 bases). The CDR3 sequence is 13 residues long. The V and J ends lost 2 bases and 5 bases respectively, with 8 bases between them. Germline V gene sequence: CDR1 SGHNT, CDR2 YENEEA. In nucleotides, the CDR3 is TGTGCCAGCAGCTTAACAGCGGAAGATACGCAGTATTTT. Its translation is CASSLTAEDTQYF.

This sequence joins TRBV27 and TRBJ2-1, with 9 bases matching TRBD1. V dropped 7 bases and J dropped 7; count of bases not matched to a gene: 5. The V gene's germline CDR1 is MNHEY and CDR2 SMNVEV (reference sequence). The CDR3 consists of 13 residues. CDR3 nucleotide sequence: TGTGCCAGCACCAGGACAGGGGTAAATGAGCAGTTCTTC. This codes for CASTRTGVNEQFF.

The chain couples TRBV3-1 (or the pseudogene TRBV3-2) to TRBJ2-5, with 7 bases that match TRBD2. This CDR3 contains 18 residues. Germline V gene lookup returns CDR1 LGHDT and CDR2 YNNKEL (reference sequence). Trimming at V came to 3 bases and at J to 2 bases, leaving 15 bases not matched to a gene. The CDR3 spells CASSHLSRGLVGQETQYF. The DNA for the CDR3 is TGTGCCAGCAGCCACCTGAGTCGTGGACTAGTGGGACAAGAGACCCAGTACTTC.